This TCR beta chain derives from a study of blood T cell repertoires in COVID-19. Study as a whole: From T cells, B-cell-depleted T cells, or PBMCs came the material, which was cDNA or gDNA.

Clones were read by immunoSEQ multiplex PCR, and TCRdb kept only the in-frame ones, dropping some. This table has some 130,000 clones, about 89% appearing once. Trimming removed 1 base at V and 3 bases at J, with 10 bases between. The length of the CDR3 is 15 residues. Per the germline V gene, CDR1 is MNHNS and CDR2 is SASEGT. The sequence was obtained from a man aged 45 to 65 with active or convalescent COVID-19. The chain combines TRBV6-1 with TRBJ1-5; D is uncertain. Material for sequencing was peripheral blood. The CDR3 loop is CASSEGVEVNQPQHF. In nucleotides, the CDR3 is TGTGCCAGCAGTGAAGGTGTGGAGGTCAATCAGCCCCAGCATTTT.